Below, 26 T cell receptor beta chains from the same sample are listed, as sequenced in a study of T cells in Graves' hyperthyroidism and ophthalmopathy. TCR beta CDR3 region amplification was performed from RNA transcripts. TCR CDR3 underwent first-round RT-PCR with the HTBI primer set. TCRdb recomputed calls from the multiplex PCR reads with MiXCR, one row per CDR3 protein. The sample records 500,000 to 550,000 distinct CDR3 sequences, less than 20% being singletons. The sequencing sample was made of blood. The receptors shown here come from a man aged 40-49 years with Graves' ophthalmopathy.

This clonotype was seen a handful of times. The chain recombines TRBV20-1 with TRBJ2-5; 8 nucleotides agree with TRBD2. The CDR3 contains 15 residues. Germline V gene lookup returns CDR1 DFQATT and CDR2 SNEGSKA (reference sequence). Unmatched junction bases numbered 10, after V lost 3 bases and J lost 4 bases. CDR3 nucleotides: TGCAGTGCTAGCAGAGCGGGAGCGTTCCGAGAGACCCAGTACTTC. It yields the protein CSASRAGAFRETQYF.

This clonotype was detected ten times or more. J is TRBJ2-3 and V is TRBV7-2; 13 nucleotides align to TRBD2. Per the germline V gene, CDR1 is SGHTA and CDR2 is FQGNSA. This CDR3 region has 18 residues. V gave up 1 base and J gave up 0 bases; unmatched junction bases: 4. This CDR3 reads CASSLGLAGGWSTDTQYF. The CDR3 coding sequence is TGTGCCAGCAGCTTAGGACTAGCGGGAGGATGGAGCACAGATACGCAGTATTTT. The entire variable domain, with the rest obtained from reference TRBV7-2 and TRBJ2-3, is as follows: GAGVSQSPSNKVTEKGKDVELRCDPISGHTALYWYRQSLGQGLEFLIYFQGNSAPDKSGLPSDRFSAERTGGSVSTLTIQRTQQEDSAVYLCASSLGLAGGWSTDTQYFGPGTRLTVL.

The chain combines TRBV7-9 with TRBJ2-1; 7 bases fit TRBD2. This CDR3 has 15 residues. Losses at the gene ends were 5 bases for V and 9 bases for J; bases not matched to a gene: 13. Germline loops: CDR1 SEHNR, CDR2 FQNEAQ (reference sequence). CDR3 in amino acids: CASSHRSSGRGEQFF. In DNA, the CDR3 is TGTGCCAGCAGCCACCGGAGTAGCGGGCGGGGTGAGCAGTTCTTC.

This clonotype occurred a few times. V usage is TRBV19 and J usage is TRBJ2-1; D could derive from TRBD1 or TRBD2 (6 bases each). With 6 bases removed from V and 2 bases from J, the gap between germline ends came to 17 bases. This CDR3 spans 16 amino acids. Per germline, CDR1 LNHDA and CDR2 SQIVND (reference sequence). CDR3 coding DNA: TGTGCCAGTAGGCCCCTCTGGGGGGCAACCTACAATGAGCAGTTCTTC. This encodes CASRPLWGATYNEQFF.

This clonotype was picked up many times. V gene TRBV7-6 combines with J gene TRBJ2-7; D is ambiguous. Looked up from germline, CDR1 is SGHVS and CDR2 is FNYEAQ. There are 13 residues in the CDR3. The germline V and J ends were trimmed by 5 bases and 5 bases, with 13 bases remaining between them. In nucleotides, the CDR3 is TGTGCCAGCAGCCCTATGGCGATTCACGAGCAGTACTTC. The encoded protein is CASSPMAIHEQYF.

This clonotype was detected only a few times. The V call is TRBV20-1, the J call TRBJ2-5, with 10 bases fitting TRBD2. CDR3 size: 15 residues. The junction had 9 bases not matched to a gene; V was cut back by 3 bases and J by 5 bases. Germline V gene data show CDR1 as DFQATT and CDR2 as SNEGSKA (reference sequence). The CDR3 protein is CSARLERGGGETQYF. CDR3 nucleotides: TGCAGTGCTAGGCTCGAGCGGGGGGGCGGTGAGACCCAGTACTTC.

This clonotype was counted ten times or more. V usage is TRBV27 and J usage is TRBJ2-7, with 8 bases lining up with TRBD1. This CDR3 has 14 amino acids. Germline V gene sequence: CDR1 MNHEY, CDR2 SMNVEV (reference sequence). Trimming at V came to 5 bases and at J to 6 bases, leaving 9 bases not matched to a gene. The CDR3 is CASSPADRAIEQYF. DNA of the CDR3: TGTGCCAGCAGTCCCGCGGACAGGGCCATCGAGCAGTACTTC.

Ten or more counts support this clonotype. The chain employs TRBV28 and TRBJ1-2; a possible D gene is TRBD1 (5 bases). Trimming removed 5 bases from V and 3 bases from J, with 10 bases in between. The V gene's germline CDR1 is MDHEN and CDR2 SYDVKM. The CDR3 covers 13 residues. This CDR3 is CASSATAYYGYTF. The DNA of the CDR3 is TGTGCCAGCAGTGCGACAGCCTACTATGGCTACACCTTC.

The chain uses TRBV29-1 and TRBJ1-1; 10 bases agree with TRBD1. V lost 7 bases, J lost 1 base, and 6 bases stayed unmatched. This CDR3 region has 14 residues. Germline CDR1 reads SQVTM; CDR2 reads ANQGSEA. The CDR3 loop reads CSGQTGGGNTEAFF. The CDR3 nucleotides read TGCAGCGGGCAGACAGGGGGCGGGAACACTGAAGCTTTCTTT.

V is TRBV20-1 and J is TRBJ1-3; unclear D gene. Per the germline V gene, CDR1 is DFQATT and CDR2 is SNEGSKA (reference sequence). This CDR3 has 16 amino acids. V was clipped by 6 bases and J by 0 bases, with 18 bases between them. CDR3 residues: CSASATWGPSGNTIYF. CDR3 bases: TGCAGTGCATCAGCGACTTGGGGTCCCTCTGGAAACACCATATATTTT.

This clonotype showed up many times. The V call is TRBV20-1, the J call TRBJ2-5, with a weak D call TRBD1 (6 bases). This CDR3 has 12 residues. Germline V CDR1 and CDR2: DFQATT, SNEGSKA (reference sequence). Trimming pared 6 bases from V and 1 base from J, leaving 9 bases between. CDR3 region: CSALDSQETQYF. CDR3 DNA: TGCAGTGCCTTGGACAGCCAAGAGACCCAGTACTTC.

This clonotype occurred a few times. The chain recombines TRBV7-9 with TRBJ2-7, with 7 bases identical to TRBD1. This CDR3 comprises 14 residues. The V and J ends lost 5 bases and 3 bases, in that order; junction bases with no gene match: 7. Germline assignment: CDR1 SEHNR and CDR2 FQNEAQ (reference sequence). The chain's CDR3 is CASSSPQGSYEQYF. In DNA, the CDR3 is TGTGCCAGCAGCAGTCCACAGGGGAGCTACGAGCAGTACTTC.

The chain combines TRBV10-3 with TRBJ2-3, with D unresolved. Trimming cost V 2 bases and J 0 bases, with 9 bases left between them. The CDR3 loop spans 15 amino acids. Per the germline V gene, CDR1 is ENHRY and CDR2 is SYGVKD. The CDR3 sequence is CAISERKTSTDTQYF. The CDR3 nucleotides read TGTGCCATCAGTGAGCGGAAGACTAGCACAGATACGCAGTATTTT.

The table lists this clonotype with many counts. J is TRBJ1-1 and V is TRBV18; a possible D gene is TRBD1 (5 bases). Looked up from germline, CDR1 is KGHSH and CDR2 is LQKENI. The CDR3 is 13 amino acids. Deletions cut 6 bases from V and 3 bases from J, with 11 bases between. CDR3 amino acids: CASSRDSYTEAFF. The CDR3 bases are TGTGCCAGCTCCCGTGACAGTTACACTGAAGCTTTCTTT. Together with reference TRBV18 and TRBJ1-1, the CDR3 gives the full variable domain: NAGVMQNPRHLVRRRGQEARLRCSPMKGHSHVYWYRQLPEEGLKFMVYLQKENIIDESGMPKERFSAEFPKEGPSILRIQQVVRGDSAAYFCASSRDSYTEAFFGQGTRLTVV.

This clonotype was detected many times. The rearrangement joins TRBV12-5 to TRBJ2-7; no clear D gene. Trimming removed 1 base from V and 5 bases from J, with 15 bases in between. Germline CDR1 and CDR2: LGHNT and FRNRAP. The CDR3 contains 15 residues. CDR3 residues: CASGLGVGLSDEQYF. DNA of the CDR3: TGTGCTAGTGGTTTGGGGGTGGGCCTTTCCGACGAGCAGTACTTC.

The chain couples TRBV30 to TRBJ1-6; D uncertain. V was shortened by 3 bases and J by 5 bases, with 5 bases between the two germline ends. Per germline, CDR1 GTSNPN and CDR2 SVGIG (reference sequence). This CDR3 contains 12 residues. CDR3 residues: CAWRPDNSPLHF. CDR3 nucleotides: TGTGCCTGGAGGCCGGATAATTCACCCCTCCACTTT.

This clonotype has just a few counts. V gene TRBV20-1 combines with J gene TRBJ2-5; D remains unclear. Per germline, CDR1 DFQATT and CDR2 SNEGSKA (reference sequence). V lost 3 bases, J lost 3 bases, and 17 bases lay in between. The CDR3 contains 15 residues. The CDR3 region is CSASIGNPIKETQYF. The CDR3 DNA follows: TGCAGTGCTAGTATTGGGAACCCAATAAAAGAGACCCAGTACTTC.

The V call is TRBV2, the J call TRBJ1-1; 10 bases match TRBD1. This CDR3 spans 14 amino acids. Germline values: CDR1 SNHLY, CDR2 FYNNEI. V shed 6 bases, J shed 5 bases, and the junction held 6 bases outside the gene matches. The CDR3 sequence is CASRTGGAGTEAFF. Written as DNA, the CDR3 is TGTGCCAGCAGGACAGGGGGCGCTGGTACTGAAGCTTTCTTT.

In this sample, this clonotype turned up a few times. V gene TRBV28 combines with J gene TRBJ1-2; D not resolved. The CDR3 spans 15 residues. Trimming left V 5 bases short and J 7 bases short, with 20 bases between. CDR1 MDHEN and CDR2 SYDVKM come from the germline V gene. The CDR3 DNA reads TGTGCCAGCAGTGGTACTCATGAGATTAGAGGTGGCTACACCTTC. Protein: CASSGTHEIRGGYTF.

This clonotype was found many times. The chain employs TRBV7-2 and TRBJ2-5; perhaps TRBD1 as D (6 bases). The CDR3 contains 16 residues. The germline CDR1 and CDR2 sequences are SGHTA and FQGNSA. Trimming left V 0 bases short and J 4 bases short, with 15 bases between. The CDR3 DNA is TGTGCCAGCAGCTTAGCGGCGCAGGGGAAAGGAGAGACCCAGTACTTC. Translating it yields CASSLAAQGKGETQYF.

This clonotype has ten or more counts. This sequence joins TRBV12-3 or TRBV12-4 and TRBJ1-2; 8 bases are a match to TRBD1. The ends lost 6 bases at V and 3 bases at J; junction bases unmatched: 6. The CDR3 consists of 14 residues. The CDR3 sequence is CASRPPDRDYGYTF. The CDR3 DNA sequence: TGTGCCAGCAGGCCCCCGGACAGGGACTATGGCTACACCTTC.

This clonotype was seen at least ten times. The gene calls are TRBV20-1 and TRBJ1-1; D gene ambiguous. This CDR3 is built from 13 residues. CDR1 and CDR2 from the germline V gene are DFQATT and SNEGSKA (reference sequence). Trimming took off 5 bases at V and 1 base at J, with 11 bases between the two ends. The chain's CDR3 is CSAPHPTNTEAFF. CDR3 DNA: TGCAGTGCTCCACACCCCACGAACACTGAAGCTTTCTTT.

This clonotype occurred many times. DNA for the CDR3: TGTGCCAGCAGCTCCATGCTTAGCAATCAGCCCCAGCATTTT. Translating it yields CASSSMLSNQPQHF. The V call is TRBV12-3 or TRBV12-4, the J call TRBJ1-5; D is unresolved. This CDR3 has 14 amino acids. Trimming cost V 6 bases and J 0 bases, with 9 bases left between them.

The chain couples TRBV27 to TRBJ1-4; D not resolved. Trimming stripped 4 bases from V and 6 bases from J, with 9 bases between. This CDR3 region has 13 residues. Germline V CDR1 and CDR2: MNHEY, SMNVEV (reference sequence). CDR3 amino acids: CASSSVNDEKLFF. The CDR3 nucleotides are TGTGCCAGCAGTTCAGTGAATGATGAAAAACTGTTTTTT.

The CDR3 reads CASSLKKGQGYTF. DNA for the CDR3: TGTGCCAGCAGCTTAAAGAAGGGACAGGGCTACACCTTC. The genes are TRBV7-3 and TRBJ1-2, with TRBD1 identical over 7 bases. With V trimmed by 1 base and J by 8 bases, 4 bases remained unmatched. Germline V gives CDR1 SGHTA, CDR2 FQGTGA. The CDR3 is 13 amino acids.

This clonotype qualifies as large (0.1 to 1%). The V gene is TRBV28, the J gene TRBJ1-2; no clear D. CDR3 size: 15 residues. Germline values: CDR1 MDHEN, CDR2 SYDVKM. Trimming shortened V by 6 bases and J by 4 bases, and 18 bases separated the two germline ends. For the CDR3, the DNA is TGTGCCAGCAGCCCTGGGCAGGCGTCGGGCTATGGCTACACCTTC. Amino acids: CASSPGQASGYGYTF.